This TCR beta chain is from a study of blood T cell repertoires in COVID-19. Study-level background: Material from acute and convalescent COVID-19 was sourced from the United States, Italy and Spain. PBMCs, B-cell-depleted T cells, or T cells provided the cDNA or gDNA that made up the material.

The authors' processing: Amplification with reference gene primers provided the estimates of nucleated cell counts. Assay used: immunoSEQ multiplex PCR; TCRdb lists only in-frame clones, some missing. V, J and clone size are those of that table, while D and trimming were read from the DNA. In the table there are 380,000 or so clones, approximately 88% of which are singletons. The V end lost 0 bases, the J end lost 0 bases, and 13 bases lay between the germline ends. This CDR3 is built from 17 residues. Per germline, CDR1 SGHRS and CDR2 YFSETQ. This chain joins TRBV5-1 and TRBJ1-5, with D possibly matching TRBD1 (6 bases). The clonotype was recovered from a man aged 35-49 years with acute or convalescent COVID-19. The sequenced sample consisted of peripheral blood. The CDR3 sequence: CASSLDAGVDSNQPQHF. CDR3 DNA sequence: TGCGCCAGCAGCTTGGACGCAGGGGTCGATAGCAATCAGCCCCAGCATTTT.